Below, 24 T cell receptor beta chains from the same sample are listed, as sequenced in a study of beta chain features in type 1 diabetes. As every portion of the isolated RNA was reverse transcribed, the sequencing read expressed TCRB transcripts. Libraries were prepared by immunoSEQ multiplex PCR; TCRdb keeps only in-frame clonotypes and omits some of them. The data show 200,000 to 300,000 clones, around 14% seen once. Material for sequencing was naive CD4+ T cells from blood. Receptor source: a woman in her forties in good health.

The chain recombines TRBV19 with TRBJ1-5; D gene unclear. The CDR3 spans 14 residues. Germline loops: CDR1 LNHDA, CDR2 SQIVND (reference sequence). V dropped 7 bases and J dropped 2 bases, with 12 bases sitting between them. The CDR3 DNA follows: TGTGCCAGTACCCAGTTGATCGGCAATCAGCCCCAGCATTTT. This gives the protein CASTQLIGNQPQHF.

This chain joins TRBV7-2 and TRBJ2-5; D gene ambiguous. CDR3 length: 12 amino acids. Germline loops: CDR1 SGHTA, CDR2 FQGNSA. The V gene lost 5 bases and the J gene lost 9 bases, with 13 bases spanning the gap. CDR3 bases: TGTGCCAGCAGCCGGTTTGAAGGAGCCCAGTACTTC. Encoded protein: CASSRFEGAQYF.

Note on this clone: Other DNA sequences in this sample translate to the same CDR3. The CDR3 coding sequence is TGTGCCAGCAGCCTACAAGAGACCCAGTACTTC. Its protein product is CASSLQETQYF. The chain is built from TRBV7-2 and TRBJ2-5; D unresolved. The CDR3 spans 11 residues. Germline V gene data show CDR1 as SGHTA and CDR2 as FQGNSA. Trimming cost V 5 bases and J 2 bases, with 3 bases left between them. The full variable domain, with the rest looked up from reference TRBV7-2 and TRBJ2-5, is GAGVSQSPSNKVTEKGKDVELRCDPISGHTALYWYRQSLGQGLEFLIYFQGNSAPDKSGLPSDRFSAERTGGSVSTLTIQRTQQEDSAVYLCASSLQETQYFGPGTRLLVL.

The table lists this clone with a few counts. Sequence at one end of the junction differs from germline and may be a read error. CDR3 amino acids: CASRAPGQGVHGF. The CDR3 coding sequence is TGTGCCAGCAGGGCGCCGGGACAGGGGGTCCACGGCTTC. The V gene is TRBV28, the J gene TRBJ1-2; 11 bases map to TRBD1. Looked up from germline, CDR1 is MDHEN and CDR2 is SYDVKM. The CDR3 runs 13 residues.

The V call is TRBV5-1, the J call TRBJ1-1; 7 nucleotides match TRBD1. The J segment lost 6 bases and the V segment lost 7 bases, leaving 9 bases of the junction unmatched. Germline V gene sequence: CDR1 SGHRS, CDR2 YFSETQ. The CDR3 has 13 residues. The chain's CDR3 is CASCRDRDAEAFF. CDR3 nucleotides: TGCGCCAGCTGCCGCGACAGGGATGCTGAAGCTTTCTTT.

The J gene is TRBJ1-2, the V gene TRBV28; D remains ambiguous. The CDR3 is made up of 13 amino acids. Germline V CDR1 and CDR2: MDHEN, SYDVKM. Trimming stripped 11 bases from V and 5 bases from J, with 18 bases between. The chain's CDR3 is CAVGEGFRYGYTF. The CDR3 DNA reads TGTGCCGTGGGAGAGGGTTTCAGATATGGCTACACCTTC.

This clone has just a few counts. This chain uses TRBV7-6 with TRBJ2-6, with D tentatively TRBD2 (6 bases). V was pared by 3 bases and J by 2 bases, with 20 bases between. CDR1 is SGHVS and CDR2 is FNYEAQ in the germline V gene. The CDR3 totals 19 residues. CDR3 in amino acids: CASSLLTRQASAGANVLTF. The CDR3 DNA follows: TGTGCCAGCAGCTTGCTCACCCGCCAGGCTAGCGCTGGGGCCAACGTCCTGACTTTC.

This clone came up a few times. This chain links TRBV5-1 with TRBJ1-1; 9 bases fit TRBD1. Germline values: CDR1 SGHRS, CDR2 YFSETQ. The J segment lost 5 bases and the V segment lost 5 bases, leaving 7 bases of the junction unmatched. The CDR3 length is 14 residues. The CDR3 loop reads CASRSGTGLTEAFF. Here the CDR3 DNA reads TGCGCCAGCAGGTCCGGGACAGGGTTGACTGAAGCTTTCTTT.

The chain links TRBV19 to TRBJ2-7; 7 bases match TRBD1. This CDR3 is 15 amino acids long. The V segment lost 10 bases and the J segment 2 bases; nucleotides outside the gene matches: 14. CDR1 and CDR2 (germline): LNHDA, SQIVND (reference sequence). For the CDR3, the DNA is TGTGCCACCAGCCTAGGGACAGTACCAGCCTACGAGCAGTACTTC. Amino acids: CATSLGTVPAYEQYF.

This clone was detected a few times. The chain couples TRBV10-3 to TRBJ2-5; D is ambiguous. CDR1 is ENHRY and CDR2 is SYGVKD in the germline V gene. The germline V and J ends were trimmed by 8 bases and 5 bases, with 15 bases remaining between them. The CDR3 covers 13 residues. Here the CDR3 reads CAIGDLGLETQYF. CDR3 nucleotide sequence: TGTGCCATCGGCGATCTGGGCCTTGAGACCCAGTACTTC.

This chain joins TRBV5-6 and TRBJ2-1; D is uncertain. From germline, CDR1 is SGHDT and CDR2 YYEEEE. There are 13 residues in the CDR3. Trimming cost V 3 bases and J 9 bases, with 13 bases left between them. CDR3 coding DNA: TGTGCCAGCAGCTCCCCTCCAGGCCGTGAGCAGTTCTTC. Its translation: CASSSPPGREQFF.

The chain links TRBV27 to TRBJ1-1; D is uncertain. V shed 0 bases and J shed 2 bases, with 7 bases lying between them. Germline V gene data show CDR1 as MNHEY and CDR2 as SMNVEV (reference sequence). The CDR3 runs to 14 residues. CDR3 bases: TGTGCCAGCAGTTTATCGTCAAGCAACACTGAAGCTTTCTTT. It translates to CASSLSSSNTEAFF.

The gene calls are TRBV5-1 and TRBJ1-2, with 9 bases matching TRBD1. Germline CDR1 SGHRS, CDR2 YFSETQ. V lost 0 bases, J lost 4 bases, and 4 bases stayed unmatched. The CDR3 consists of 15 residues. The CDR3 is CASSLAPGQGYGYTF. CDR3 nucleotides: TGCGCCAGCAGCTTGGCCCCGGGACAGGGCTATGGCTACACCTTC.

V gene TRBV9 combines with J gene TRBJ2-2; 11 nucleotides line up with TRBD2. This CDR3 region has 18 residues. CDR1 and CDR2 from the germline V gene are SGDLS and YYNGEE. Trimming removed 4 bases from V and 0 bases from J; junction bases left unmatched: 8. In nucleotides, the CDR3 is TGTGCCAGCAGCTCGTCCTATAGCGGGGGGGCGAACACCGGGGAGCTGTTTTTT. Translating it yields CASSSSYSGGANTGELFF.

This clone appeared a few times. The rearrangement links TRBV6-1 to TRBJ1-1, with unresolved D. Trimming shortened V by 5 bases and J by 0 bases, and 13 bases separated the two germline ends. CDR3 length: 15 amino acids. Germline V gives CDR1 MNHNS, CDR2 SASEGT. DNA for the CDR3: TGTGCCAGCAGTTCTAACCCCACAGTGAACACTGAAGCTTTCTTT. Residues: CASSSNPTVNTEAFF.

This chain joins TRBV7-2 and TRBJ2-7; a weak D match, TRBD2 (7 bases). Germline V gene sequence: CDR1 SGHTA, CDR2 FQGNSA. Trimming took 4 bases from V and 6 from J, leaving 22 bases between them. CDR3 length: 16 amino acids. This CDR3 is CASSYGGRGATTEQYF. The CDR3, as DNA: TGTGCCAGCAGCTATGGGGGGAGGGGGGCGACGACCGAGCAGTACTTC.

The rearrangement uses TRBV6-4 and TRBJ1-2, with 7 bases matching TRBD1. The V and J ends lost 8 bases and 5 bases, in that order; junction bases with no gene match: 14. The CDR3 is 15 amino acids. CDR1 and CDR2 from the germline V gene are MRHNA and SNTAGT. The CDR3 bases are TGTGCCAGCCGACCCTATGACAGGGAGTTGTATGGCTACACCTTC. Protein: CASRPYDRELYGYTF.

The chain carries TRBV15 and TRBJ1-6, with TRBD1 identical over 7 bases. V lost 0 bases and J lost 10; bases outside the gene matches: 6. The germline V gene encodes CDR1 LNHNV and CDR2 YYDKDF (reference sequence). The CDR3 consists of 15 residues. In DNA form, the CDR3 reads TGTGCCACCAGCAGAGAGACGACAGGGCTATCACCCCTCCACTTT. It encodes CATSRETTGLSPLHF.

The CDR3 DNA reads as TGTGCCAGTAGTATTCCGGGACAGGGCTTCAATGAGCAGTTCTTC. Translating it yields CASSIPGQGFNEQFF. The chain has TRBV19 and TRBJ2-1; 9 positions match TRBD1. This CDR3 is 15 amino acids long. Germline V gives CDR1 LNHDA, CDR2 SQIVND (reference sequence). The V gene end was trimmed by 3 bases and the J gene end by 6 bases; junction bases not matched to a gene: 6.

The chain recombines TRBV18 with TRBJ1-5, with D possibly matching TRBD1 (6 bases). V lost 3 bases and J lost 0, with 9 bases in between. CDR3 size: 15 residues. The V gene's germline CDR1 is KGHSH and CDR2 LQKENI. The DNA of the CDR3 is TGTGCCAGCTCACCCCGACAGGATAGCAATCAGCCCCAGCATTTT. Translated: CASSPRQDSNQPQHF.

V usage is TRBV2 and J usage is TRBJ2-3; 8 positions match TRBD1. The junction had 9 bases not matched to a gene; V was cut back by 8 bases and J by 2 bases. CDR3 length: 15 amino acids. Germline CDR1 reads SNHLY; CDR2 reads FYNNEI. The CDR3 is CASGLRTGFTDTQYF. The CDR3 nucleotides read TGTGCCAGCGGGCTCCGGACAGGGTTCACAGATACGCAGTATTTT.

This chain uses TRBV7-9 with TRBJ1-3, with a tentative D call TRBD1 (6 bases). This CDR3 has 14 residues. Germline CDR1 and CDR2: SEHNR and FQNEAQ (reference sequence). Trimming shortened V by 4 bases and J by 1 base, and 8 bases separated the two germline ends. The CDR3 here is CASSSDRSGNTIYF. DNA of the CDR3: TGTGCCAGCAGCTCAGACAGGTCTGGAAACACCATATATTTT.

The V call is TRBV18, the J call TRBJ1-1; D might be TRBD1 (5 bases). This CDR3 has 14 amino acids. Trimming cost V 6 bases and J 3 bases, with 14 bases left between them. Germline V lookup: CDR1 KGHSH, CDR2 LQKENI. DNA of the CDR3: TGTGCCAGCTCCCCGAGGGGAGGGGACACTGAAGCTTTCTTT. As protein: CASSPRGGDTEAFF.

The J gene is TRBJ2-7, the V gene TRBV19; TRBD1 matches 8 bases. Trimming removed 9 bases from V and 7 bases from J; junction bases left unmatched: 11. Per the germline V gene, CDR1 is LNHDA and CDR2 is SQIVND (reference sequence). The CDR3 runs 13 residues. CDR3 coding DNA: TGTGCCAGCCGGGTGACAGGGGCCGTTGAGCAGTACTTC. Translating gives CASRVTGAVEQYF. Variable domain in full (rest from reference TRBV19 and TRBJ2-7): DGGITQSPKYLFRKEGQNVTLSCEQNLNHDAMYWYRQDPGQGLRLIYYSQIVNDFQKGDIAEGYSVSREKKESFPLTVTSAQKNPTAFYLCASRVTGAVEQYFGPGTRLTVT.